This T cell receptor beta chain was found in a study of cytomegalovirus exposure and HLA in healthy donors. Study-wide results and caveats: Accurate prediction of HLA-A and HLA-B alleles (for most subjects) was reportedly achieved from TCR beta sequences.

On this clone: The antigen remains unidentified.

PCR used 60 Vbeta primers and 13 Jbeta primers. Libraries were prepared by immunoSEQ multiplex PCR; TCRdb keeps only in-frame clonotypes and omits some of them. The repertoire holds 85,000 to 130,000 clones, with about three quarters as singletons. The CDR3 totals 15 residues. Trimming cost V 5 bases and J 4 bases; bases outside gene matches: 8. The germline V gene encodes CDR1 SGHTA and CDR2 FQGTGA. Sequencing was done on a sample of PBMCs. This TCR was recovered from a man aged 60 to 69 in good health and CMV-seropositive. The chain joins TRBV7-3 to TRBJ2-3, with TRBD1 identical over 8 bases. Here the CDR3 reads CASSPPGQGADTQYF. The DNA of the CDR3 is TGTGCCAGCAGCCCCCCCGGACAGGGAGCAGATACGCAGTATTTT.